This TCR beta chain was found in a study of cytomegalovirus exposure and HLA in healthy donors. About the research overall: The approximately 110 validation repertoires were reported in a later analysis to have been generated on the same platform as the roughly 720 first-cohort repertoires.

CDR3 size: 14 residues. The V gene's germline CDR1 is MGHDK and CDR2 SYGVNS. The ends lost 4 bases at V and 3 bases at J; junction bases unmatched: 3. TCRdb's table, derived via immunoSEQ multiplex PCR, lists solely in-frame clones and lacks some. The sample records about 330,000 clones, roughly 90% being singletons. Points on this clone: Its specificity is not known.

The study, taken as a whole, reports: Cytomegalovirus-associated status was assigned to 164 TCR beta chains. Reports described diagnosis of cytomegalovirus status by the classifier as highly specific and sensitive.

The source is a young woman in good health and CMV-seronegative. This chain links TRBV25-1 with TRBJ1-5; TRBD1 agrees at 7 bases. What was sequenced was PBMCs. CDR3 sequence (DNA): TGTGCCAGCAGTGGACAGGGCAACAATCAGCCCCAGCATTTT. Translated: CASSGQGNNQPQHF.